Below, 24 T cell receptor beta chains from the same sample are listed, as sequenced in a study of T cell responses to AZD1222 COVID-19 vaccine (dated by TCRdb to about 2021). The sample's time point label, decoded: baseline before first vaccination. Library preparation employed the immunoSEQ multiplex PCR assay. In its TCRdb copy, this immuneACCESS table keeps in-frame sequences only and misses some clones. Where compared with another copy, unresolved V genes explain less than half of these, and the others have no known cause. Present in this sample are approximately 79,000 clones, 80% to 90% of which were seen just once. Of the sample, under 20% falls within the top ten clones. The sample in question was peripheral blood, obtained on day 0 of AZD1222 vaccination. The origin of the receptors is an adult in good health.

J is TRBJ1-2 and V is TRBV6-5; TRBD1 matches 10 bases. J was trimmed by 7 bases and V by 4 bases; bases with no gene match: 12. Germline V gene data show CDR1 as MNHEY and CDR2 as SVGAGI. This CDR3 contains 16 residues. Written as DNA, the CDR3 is TGTGCCAGCAGTTCCGGACAGGGGGAGGGGGTAGGTGGCTACACCTTC. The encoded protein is CASSSGQGEGVGGYTF.

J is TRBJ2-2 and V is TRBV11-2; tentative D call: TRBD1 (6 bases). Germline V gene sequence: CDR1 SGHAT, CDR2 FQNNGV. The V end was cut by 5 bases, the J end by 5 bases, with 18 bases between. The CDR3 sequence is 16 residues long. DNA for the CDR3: TGTGCCAGCAGCCCATTGAGGGGGATAGTGACCGGGGAGCTGTTTTTT. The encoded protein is CASSPLRGIVTGELFF. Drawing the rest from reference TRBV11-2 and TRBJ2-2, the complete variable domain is EAGVAQSPRYKIIEKRQSVAFWCNPISGHATLYWYQQILGQGPKLLIQFQNNGVVDDSQLPKDRFSAERLKGVDSTLKIQPAKLEDSAVYLCASSPLRGIVTGELFFGEGSRLTVL.

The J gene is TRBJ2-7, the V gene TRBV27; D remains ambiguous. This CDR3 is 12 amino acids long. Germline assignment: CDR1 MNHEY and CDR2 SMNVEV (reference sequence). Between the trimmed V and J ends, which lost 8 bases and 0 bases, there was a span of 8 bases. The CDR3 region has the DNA TGTGCCAGCTTCAGCGTCTCCTACGAGCAGTACTTC. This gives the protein CASFSVSYEQYF.

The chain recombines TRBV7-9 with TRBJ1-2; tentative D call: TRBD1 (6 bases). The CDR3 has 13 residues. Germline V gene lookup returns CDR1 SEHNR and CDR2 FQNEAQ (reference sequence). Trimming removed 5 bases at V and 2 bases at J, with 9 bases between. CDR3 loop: CASSHRENYGYTF. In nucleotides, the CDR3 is TGTGCCAGCAGCCACAGGGAGAACTATGGCTACACCTTC.

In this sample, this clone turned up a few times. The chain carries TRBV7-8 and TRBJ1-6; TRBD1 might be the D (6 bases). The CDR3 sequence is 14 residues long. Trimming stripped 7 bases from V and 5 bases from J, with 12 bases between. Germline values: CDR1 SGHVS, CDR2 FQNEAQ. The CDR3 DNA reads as TGTGCCAGCAAGGAAGGACAGCATAATTCACCCCTCCACTTT. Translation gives CASKEGQHNSPLHF. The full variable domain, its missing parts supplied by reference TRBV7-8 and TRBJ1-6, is GAGVSQSPRYKVAKRGQDVALRCDPISGHVSLFWYQQALGQGPEFLTYFQNEAQLDKSGLPSDRFFAERPEGSVSTLKIQRTQQEDSAVYLCASKEGQHNSPLHFGNGTRLTVT.

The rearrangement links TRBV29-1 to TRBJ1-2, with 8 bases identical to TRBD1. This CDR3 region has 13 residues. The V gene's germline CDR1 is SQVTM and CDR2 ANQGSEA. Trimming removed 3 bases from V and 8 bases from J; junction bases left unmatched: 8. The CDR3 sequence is CSVDQGAMSGYTF. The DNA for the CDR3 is TGCAGCGTTGACCAGGGGGCGATGAGCGGCTACACCTTC.

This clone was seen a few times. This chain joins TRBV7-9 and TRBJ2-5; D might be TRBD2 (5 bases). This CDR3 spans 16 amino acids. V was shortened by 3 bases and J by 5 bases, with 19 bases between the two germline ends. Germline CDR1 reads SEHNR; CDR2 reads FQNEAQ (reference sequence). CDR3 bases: TGTGCCAGCAGCTTTAGTTTAGTAGGGAGTCGGGAGACCCAGTACTTC. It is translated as CASSFSLVGSRETQYF.

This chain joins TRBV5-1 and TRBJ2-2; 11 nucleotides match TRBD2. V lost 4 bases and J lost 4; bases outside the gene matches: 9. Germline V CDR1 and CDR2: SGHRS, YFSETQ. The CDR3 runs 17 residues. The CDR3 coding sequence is TGCGCCAGCAGCCCAAGCCTAGCGGGAGGACCCACCGGGGAGCTGTTTTTT. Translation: CASSPSLAGGPTGELFF. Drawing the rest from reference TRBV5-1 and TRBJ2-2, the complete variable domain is KAGVTQTPRYLIKTRGQQVTLSCSPISGHRSVSWYQQTPGQGLQFLFEYFSETQRNKGNFPGRFSGRQFSNSRSEMNVSTLELGDSALYLCASSPSLAGGPTGELFFGEGSRLTVL.

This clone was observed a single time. Here the CDR3 DNA reads TGTGCCAGCAGTTCTCCTAGCGGGAGGGTTGGTCGCCCAACAGATACGCAGTATTTT. It yields the protein CASSSPSGRVGRPTDTQYF. V usage is TRBV28 and J usage is TRBJ2-3, with 12 positions matching TRBD2. Germline V lookup: CDR1 MDHEN, CDR2 SYDVKM. The CDR3 sequence is 19 residues long. The V segment lost 4 bases and the J segment 3 bases; nucleotides outside the gene matches: 14.

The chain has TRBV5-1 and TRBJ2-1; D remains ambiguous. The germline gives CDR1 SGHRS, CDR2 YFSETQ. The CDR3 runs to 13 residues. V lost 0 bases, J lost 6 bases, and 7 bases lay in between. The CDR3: CASSLAAVNEQFF. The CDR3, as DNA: TGCGCCAGCAGCTTGGCCGCAGTCAATGAGCAGTTCTTC.

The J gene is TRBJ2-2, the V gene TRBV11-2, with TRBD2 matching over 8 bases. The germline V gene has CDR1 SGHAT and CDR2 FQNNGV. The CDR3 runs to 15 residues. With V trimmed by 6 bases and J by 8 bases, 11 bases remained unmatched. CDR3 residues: CASSSLGGRRGELFF. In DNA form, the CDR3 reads TGTGCCAGCAGTAGCTTGGGCGGGAGGAGGGGGGAGCTGTTTTTT.

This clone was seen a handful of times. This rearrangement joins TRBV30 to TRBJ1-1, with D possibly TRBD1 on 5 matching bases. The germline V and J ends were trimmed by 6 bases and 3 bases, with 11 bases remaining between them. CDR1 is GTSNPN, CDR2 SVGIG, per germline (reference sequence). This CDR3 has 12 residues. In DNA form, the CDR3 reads TGTGCCTGCAAACAGGACTACACTGAAGCTTTCTTT. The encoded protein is CACKQDYTEAFF.

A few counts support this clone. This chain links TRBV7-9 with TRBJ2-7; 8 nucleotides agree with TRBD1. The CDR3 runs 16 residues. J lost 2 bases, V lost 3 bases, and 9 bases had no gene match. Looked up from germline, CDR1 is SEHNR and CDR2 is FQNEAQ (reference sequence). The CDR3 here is CASSFASGQGAYEQYF. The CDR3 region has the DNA TGTGCCAGCAGCTTTGCCTCTGGACAGGGAGCCTACGAGCAGTACTTC.

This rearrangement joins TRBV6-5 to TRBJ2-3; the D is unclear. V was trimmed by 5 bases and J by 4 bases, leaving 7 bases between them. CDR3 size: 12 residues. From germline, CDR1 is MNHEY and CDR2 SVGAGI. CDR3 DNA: TGTGCCAGCAGTCCATTTTCAGATACGCAGTATTTT. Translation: CASSPFSDTQYF.

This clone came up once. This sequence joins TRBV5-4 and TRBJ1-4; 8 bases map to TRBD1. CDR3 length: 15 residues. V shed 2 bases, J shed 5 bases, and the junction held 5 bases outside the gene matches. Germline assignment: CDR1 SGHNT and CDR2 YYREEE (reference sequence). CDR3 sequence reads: CASSLSTGGNEKLFF. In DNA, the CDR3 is TGTGCCAGCAGCTTAAGTACAGGGGGAAATGAAAAACTGTTTTTT. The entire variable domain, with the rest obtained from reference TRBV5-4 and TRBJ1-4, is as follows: ETGVTQSPTHLIKTRGQQVTLRCSSQSGHNTVSWYQQALGQGPQFIFQYYREEENGRGNFPPRFSGLQFPNYSSELNVNALELDDSALYLCASSLSTGGNEKLFFGSGTQLSVL.

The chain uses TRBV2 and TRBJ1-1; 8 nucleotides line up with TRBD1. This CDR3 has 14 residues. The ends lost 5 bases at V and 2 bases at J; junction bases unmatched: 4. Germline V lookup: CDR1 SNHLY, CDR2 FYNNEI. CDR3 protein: CASSTDRGNTEAFF. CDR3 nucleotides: TGTGCCAGCAGTACTGACAGGGGTAACACTGAAGCTTTCTTT.

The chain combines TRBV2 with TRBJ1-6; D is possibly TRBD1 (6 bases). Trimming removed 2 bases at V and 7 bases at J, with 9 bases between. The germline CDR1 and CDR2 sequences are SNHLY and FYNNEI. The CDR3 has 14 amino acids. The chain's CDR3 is CASSERGTNSPLHF. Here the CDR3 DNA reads TGTGCCAGCAGTGAAAGGGGGACCAATTCACCCCTCCACTTT.

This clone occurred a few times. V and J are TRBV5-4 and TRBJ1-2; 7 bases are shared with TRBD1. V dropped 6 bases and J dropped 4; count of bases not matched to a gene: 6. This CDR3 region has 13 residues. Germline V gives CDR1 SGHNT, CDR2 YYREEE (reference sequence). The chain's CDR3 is CASTMDRSYGYTF. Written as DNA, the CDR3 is TGTGCCAGCACCATGGACAGGTCCTATGGCTACACCTTC.

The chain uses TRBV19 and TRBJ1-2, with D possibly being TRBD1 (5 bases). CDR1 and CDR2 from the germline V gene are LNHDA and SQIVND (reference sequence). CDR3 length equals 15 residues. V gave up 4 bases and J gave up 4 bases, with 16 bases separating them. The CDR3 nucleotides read TGTGCCAGTAGTAATACCCCCCAGGGCTTCTATGGCTACACCTTC. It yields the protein CASSNTPQGFYGYTF.

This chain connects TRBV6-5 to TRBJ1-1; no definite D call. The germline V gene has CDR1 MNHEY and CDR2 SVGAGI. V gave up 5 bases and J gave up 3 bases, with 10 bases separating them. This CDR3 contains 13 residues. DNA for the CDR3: TGTGCCAGCAGTCCCGTCGGGTACACTGAAGCTTTCTTT. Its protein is CASSPVGYTEAFF.

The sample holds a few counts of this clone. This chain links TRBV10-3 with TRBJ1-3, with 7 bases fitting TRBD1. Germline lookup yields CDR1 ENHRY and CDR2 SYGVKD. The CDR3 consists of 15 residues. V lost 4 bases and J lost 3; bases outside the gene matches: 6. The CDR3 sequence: CAISGGRGYGNTIYF. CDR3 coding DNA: TGTGCCATCAGTGGAGGCAGGGGGTATGGAAACACCATATATTTT.

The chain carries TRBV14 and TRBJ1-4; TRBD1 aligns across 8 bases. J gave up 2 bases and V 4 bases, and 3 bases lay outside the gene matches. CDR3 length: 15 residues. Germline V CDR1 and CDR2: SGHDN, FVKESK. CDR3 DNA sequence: TGTGCCAGCAGCCCCCGACAGGGGACTAATGAAAAACTGTTTTTT. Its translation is CASSPRQGTNEKLFF.

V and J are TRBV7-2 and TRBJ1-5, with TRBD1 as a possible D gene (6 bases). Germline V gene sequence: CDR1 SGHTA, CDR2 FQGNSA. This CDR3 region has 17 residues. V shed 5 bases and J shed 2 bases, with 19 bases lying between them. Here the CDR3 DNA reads TGTGCCAGCAGCCCACACCCACAGGGTATACGCAATCAGCCCCAGCATTTT. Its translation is CASSPHPQGIRNQPQHF.

The CDR3 coding sequence is TGTGCCAGCAGCTTGAGTTCGTCTGGAAACACCATATATTTT. Translating it yields CASSLSSSGNTIYF. This chain uses TRBV27 with TRBJ1-3; D gene uncertain. CDR1 MNHEY and CDR2 SMNVEV come from the germline V gene (reference sequence). The V end lost 6 bases, the J end lost 1 base, and 10 bases lay between the germline ends. This CDR3 has 14 amino acids.